This T cell receptor beta chain was sequenced during a study of cytomegalovirus exposure and HLA in healthy donors. Findings and caveats of the study: Some public TCRs appeared in many individuals, while most sequences were rare.

The PCR made use of 60 Vbeta and 13 Jbeta primers. Using immunoSEQ multiplex PCR, the repertoire was profiled, and TCRdb retains in-frame clones only, with some absent. The table includes 110,000 to 150,000 clones, roughly 10% detected once. This clone was seen more than once but under ten times. Its specificity is not known. Sequenced material: PBMCs. The origin of this receptor is a male donor in good health and CMV-seronegative.

The CDR3 sequence is CASSAQGVSNQPQHF. As DNA, the CDR3 is TGTGCCAGCAGTGCGCAGGGTGTAAGCAATCAGCCCCAGCATTTT. The chain recombines TRBV2 with TRBJ1-5; D may be TRBD1 (5 bases). Germline V CDR1 and CDR2: SNHLY, FYNNEI. Trimming stripped 4 bases from V and 1 base from J, with 11 bases between. CDR3 length: 15 residues.